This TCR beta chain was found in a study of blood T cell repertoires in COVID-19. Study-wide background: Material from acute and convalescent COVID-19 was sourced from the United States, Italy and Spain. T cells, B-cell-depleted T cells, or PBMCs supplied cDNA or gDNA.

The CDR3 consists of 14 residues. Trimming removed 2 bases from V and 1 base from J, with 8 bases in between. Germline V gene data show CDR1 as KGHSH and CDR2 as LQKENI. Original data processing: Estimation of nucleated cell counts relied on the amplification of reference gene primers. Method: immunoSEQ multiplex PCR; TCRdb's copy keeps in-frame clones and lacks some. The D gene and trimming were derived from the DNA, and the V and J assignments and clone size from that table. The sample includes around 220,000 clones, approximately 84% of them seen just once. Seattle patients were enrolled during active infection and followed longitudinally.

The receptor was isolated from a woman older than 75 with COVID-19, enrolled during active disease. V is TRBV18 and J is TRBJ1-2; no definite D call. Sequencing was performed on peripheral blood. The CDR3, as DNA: TGTGCCAGCTCACCAGGGAGCGTTAACTATGGCTACACCTTC. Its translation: CASSPGSVNYGYTF.